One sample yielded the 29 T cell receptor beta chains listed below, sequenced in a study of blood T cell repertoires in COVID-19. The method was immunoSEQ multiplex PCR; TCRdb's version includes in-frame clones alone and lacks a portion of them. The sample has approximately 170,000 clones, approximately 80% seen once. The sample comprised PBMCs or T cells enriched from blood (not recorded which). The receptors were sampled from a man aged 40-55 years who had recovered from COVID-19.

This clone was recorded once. CDR3 in DNA: TGTGCCAGCAGCCAATCGGCTAGCGGGGGACATGGGACCCAGTACTTC. Protein product: CASSQSASGGHGTQYF. The chain is built from TRBV3-1 (or the pseudogene TRBV3-2) and TRBJ2-5; the match to TRBD2 covers 10 bases. The V segment lost 2 bases and the J segment 7 bases; nucleotides outside the gene matches: 10. Germline V gene data show CDR1 as LGHDT and CDR2 as YNNKEL (reference sequence). This CDR3 is 16 amino acids long.

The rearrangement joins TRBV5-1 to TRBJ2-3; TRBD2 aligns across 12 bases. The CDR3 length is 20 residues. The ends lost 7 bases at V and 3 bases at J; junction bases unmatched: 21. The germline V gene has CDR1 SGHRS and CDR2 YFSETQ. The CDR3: CASGSPAETSGGLRTDTQYF. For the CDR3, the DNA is TGCGCCAGCGGCTCACCCGCAGAGACTAGCGGGGGACTAAGAACAGATACGCAGTATTTT.

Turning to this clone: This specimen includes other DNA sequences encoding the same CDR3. In DNA form, the CDR3 reads TGCGCCAGCAGCCGGGACACAAACTATGGCTACACCTTC. Translation: CASSRDTNYGYTF. The chain recombines TRBV5-1 with TRBJ1-2; TRBD1 might be the D (6 bases). Trimming removed 4 bases from V and 2 bases from J, with 9 bases in between. There are 13 residues in the CDR3. From germline, CDR1 is SGHRS and CDR2 YFSETQ.

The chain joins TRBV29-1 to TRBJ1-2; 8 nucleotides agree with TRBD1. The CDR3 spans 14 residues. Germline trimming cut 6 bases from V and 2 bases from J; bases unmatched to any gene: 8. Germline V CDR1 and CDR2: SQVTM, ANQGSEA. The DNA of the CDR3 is TGCAGCGTCGCTAGGACAGGGATGAACTATGGCTACACCTTC. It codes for CSVARTGMNYGYTF.

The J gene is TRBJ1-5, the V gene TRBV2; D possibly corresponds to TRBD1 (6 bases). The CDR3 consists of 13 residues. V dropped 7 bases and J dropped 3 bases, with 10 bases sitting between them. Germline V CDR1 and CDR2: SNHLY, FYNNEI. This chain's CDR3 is CASTPGANQPQHF. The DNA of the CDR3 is TGTGCCAGCACCCCAGGGGCCAATCAGCCCCAGCATTTT.

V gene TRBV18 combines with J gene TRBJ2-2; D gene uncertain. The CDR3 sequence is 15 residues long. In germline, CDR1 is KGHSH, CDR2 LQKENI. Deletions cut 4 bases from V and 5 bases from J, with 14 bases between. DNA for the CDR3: TGTGCCAGCTCACAACACCCTCCTAGTACCGGGGAGCTGTTTTTT. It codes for CASSQHPPSTGELFF.

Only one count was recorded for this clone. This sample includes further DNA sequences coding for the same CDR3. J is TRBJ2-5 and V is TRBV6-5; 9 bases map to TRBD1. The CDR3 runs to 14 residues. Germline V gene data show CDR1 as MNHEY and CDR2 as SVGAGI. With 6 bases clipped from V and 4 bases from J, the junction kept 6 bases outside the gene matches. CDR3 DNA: TGTGCCAGCAGCCTACAGGGGGCGGGAGAGACCCAGTACTTC. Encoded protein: CASSLQGAGETQYF.

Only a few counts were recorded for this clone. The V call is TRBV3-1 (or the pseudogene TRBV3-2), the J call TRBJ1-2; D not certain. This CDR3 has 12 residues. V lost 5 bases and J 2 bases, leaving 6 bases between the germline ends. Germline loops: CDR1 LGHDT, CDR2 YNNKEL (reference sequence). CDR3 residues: CASSASNYGYTF. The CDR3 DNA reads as TGTGCCAGCAGCGCGTCAAACTATGGCTACACCTTC.

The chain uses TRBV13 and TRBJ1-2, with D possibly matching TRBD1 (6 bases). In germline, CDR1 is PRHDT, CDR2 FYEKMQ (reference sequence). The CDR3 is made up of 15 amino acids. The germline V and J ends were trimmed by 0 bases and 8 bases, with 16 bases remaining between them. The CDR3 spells CASSLGRGGPQGYTF. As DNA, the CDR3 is TGTGCCAGCAGCTTAGGCAGGGGAGGGCCTCAGGGCTACACCTTC. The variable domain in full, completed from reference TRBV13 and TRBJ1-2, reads AAGVIQSPRHLIKEKRETATLKCYPIPRHDTVYWYQQGPGQDPQFLISFYEKMQSDKGSIPDRFSAQQFSDYHSELNMSSLELGDSALYFCASSLGRGGPQGYTFGSGTRLTVV.

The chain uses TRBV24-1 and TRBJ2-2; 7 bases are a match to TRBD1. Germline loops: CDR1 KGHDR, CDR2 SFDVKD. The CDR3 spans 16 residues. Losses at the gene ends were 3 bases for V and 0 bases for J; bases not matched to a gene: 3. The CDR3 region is CATSDLQGSNTGELFF. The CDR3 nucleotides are TGTGCCACCAGTGATCTACAGGGGTCGAACACCGGGGAGCTGTTTTTT.

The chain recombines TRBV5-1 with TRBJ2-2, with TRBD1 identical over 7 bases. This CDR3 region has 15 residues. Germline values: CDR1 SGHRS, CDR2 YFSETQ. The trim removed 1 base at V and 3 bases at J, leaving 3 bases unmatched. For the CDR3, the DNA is TGCGCCAGCAGCTTGACAGGGGCGGACACCGGGGAGCTGTTTTTT. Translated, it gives CASSLTGADTGELFF.

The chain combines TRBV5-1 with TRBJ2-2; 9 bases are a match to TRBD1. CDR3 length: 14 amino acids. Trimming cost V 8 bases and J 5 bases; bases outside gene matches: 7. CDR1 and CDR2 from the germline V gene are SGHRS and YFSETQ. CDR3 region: CASRTGGDTGELFF. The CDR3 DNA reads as TGCGCCAGTAGAACAGGGGGCGATACCGGGGAGCTGTTTTTT.

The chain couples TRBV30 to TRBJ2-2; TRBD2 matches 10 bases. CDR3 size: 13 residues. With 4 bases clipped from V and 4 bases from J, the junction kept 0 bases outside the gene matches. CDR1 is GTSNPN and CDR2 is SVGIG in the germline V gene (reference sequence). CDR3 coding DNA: TGTGCCTGGACTAGCGGGGGCACCGGGGAGCTGTTTTTT. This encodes CAWTSGGTGELFF.

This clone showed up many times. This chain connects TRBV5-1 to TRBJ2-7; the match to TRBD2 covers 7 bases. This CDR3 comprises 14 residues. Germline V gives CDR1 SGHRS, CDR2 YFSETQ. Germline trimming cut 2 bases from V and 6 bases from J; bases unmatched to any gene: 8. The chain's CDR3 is CASSFVSGAGEQYF. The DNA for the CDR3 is TGCGCCAGCAGCTTCGTCAGCGGGGCGGGCGAGCAGTACTTC.

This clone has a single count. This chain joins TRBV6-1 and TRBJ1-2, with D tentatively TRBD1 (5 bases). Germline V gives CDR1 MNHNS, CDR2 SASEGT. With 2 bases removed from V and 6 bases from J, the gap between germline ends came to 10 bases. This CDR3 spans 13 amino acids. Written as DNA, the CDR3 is TGTGCCAGCAGTGAAAGCAGGGCGCATGGCTACACCTTC. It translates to CASSESRAHGYTF.

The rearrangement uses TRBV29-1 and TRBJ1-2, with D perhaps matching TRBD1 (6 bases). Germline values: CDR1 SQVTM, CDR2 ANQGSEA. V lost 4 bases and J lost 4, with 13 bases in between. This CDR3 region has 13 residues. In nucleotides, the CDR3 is TGCAGCGTTGTGGGGGAGGGGGTCTATGGCTACACCTTC. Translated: CSVVGEGVYGYTF.

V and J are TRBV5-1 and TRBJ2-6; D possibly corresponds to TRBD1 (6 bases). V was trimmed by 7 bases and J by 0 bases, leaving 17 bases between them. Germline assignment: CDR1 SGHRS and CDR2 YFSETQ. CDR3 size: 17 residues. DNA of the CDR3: TGCGCCAGCGGAACAGGGCCGGGATCCTCTGGGGCCAACGTCCTGACTTTC. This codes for CASGTGPGSSGANVLTF.

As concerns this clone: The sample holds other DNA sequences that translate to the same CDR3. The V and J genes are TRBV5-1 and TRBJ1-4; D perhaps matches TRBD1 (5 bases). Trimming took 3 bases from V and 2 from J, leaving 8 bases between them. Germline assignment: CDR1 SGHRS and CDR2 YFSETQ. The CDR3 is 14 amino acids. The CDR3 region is CASSSGRTNEKLFF. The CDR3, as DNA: TGCGCCAGCAGCTCAGGGAGGACTAATGAAAAACTGTTTTTT. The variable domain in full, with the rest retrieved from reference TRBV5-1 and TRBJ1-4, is KAGVTQTPRYLIKTRGQQVTLSCSPISGHRSVSWYQQTPGQGLQFLFEYFSETQRNKGNFPGRFSGRQFSNSRSEMNVSTLELGDSALYLCASSSGRTNEKLFFGSGTQLSVL.

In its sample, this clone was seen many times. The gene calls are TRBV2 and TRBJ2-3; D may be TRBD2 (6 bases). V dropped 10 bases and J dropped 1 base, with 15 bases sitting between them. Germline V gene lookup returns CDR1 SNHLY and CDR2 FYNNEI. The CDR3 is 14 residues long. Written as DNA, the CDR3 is TGTGCCACGCGGGACCTCCGGGGCACAGATACGCAGTATTTT. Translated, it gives CATRDLRGTDTQYF. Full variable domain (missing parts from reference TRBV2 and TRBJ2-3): EPEVTQTPSHQVTQMGQEVILRCVPISNHLYFYWYRQILGQKVEFLVSFYNNEISEKSEIFDDQFSVERPDGSNFTLKIRSTKLEDSAMYFCATRDLRGTDTQYFGPGTRLTVL.

The CDR3, as DNA: TGTGCCAGCAGCCCCGATGGACAGGCCCGCGGCTACACCTTC. Encoded protein: CASSPDGQARGYTF. V is TRBV9 and J is TRBJ1-2; 7 positions match TRBD1. Per the germline V gene, CDR1 is SGDLS and CDR2 is YYNGEE. V was clipped by 4 bases and J by 8 bases; unmatched bases: 11. The CDR3 extends over 14 amino acids.

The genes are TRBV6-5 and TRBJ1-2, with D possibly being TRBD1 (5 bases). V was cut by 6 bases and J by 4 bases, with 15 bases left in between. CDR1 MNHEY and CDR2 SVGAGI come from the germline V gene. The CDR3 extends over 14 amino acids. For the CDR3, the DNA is TGTGCCAGCAGAGACTTGGGGCAGCCCTATGGCTACACCTTC. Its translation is CASRDLGQPYGYTF.

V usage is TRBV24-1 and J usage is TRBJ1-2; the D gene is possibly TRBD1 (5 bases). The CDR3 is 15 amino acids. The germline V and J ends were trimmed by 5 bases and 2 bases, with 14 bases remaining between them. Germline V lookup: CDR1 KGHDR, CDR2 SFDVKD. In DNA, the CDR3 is TGTGCCACCAGTGGAAGGGGAAGTGGGAACTATGGCTACACCTTC. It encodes CATSGRGSGNYGYTF.

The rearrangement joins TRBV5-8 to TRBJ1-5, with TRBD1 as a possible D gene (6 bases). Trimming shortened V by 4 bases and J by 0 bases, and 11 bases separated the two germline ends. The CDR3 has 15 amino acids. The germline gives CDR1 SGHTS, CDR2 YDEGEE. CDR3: CASSIGQYSNQPQHF. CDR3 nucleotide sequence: TGTGCCAGCAGCATAGGACAGTATAGCAATCAGCCCCAGCATTTT.

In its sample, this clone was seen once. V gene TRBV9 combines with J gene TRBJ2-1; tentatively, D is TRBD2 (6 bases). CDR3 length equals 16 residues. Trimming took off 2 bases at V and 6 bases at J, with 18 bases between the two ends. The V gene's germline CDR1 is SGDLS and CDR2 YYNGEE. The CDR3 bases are TGTGCCAGCAGCGTTGCGGGGAGTAGTTTCGGCAATGAGCAGTTCTTC. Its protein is CASSVAGSSFGNEQFF.

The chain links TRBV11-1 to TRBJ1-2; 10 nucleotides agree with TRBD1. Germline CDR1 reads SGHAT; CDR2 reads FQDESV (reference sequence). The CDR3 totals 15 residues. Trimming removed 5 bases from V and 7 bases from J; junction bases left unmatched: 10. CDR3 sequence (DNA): TGTGCCAGCAGCCCCAGACAGGGGGCAGTAAGTGGCTACACCTTC. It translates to CASSPRQGAVSGYTF.

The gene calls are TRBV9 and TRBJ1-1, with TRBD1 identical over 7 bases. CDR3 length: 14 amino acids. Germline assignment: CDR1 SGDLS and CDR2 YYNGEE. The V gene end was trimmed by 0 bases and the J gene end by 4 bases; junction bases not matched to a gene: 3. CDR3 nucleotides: TGTGCCAGCAGCGTAGCAGGGGGTACCACTGAAGCTTTCTTT. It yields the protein CASSVAGGTTEAFF.

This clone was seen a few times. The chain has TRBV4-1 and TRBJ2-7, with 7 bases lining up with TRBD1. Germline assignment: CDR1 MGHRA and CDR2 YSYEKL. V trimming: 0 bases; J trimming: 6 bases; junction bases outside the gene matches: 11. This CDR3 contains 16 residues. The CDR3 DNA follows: TGCGCCAGCAGCCAAGACGGAAGGGGGCTAGACGGCGAGCAGTACGTC. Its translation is CASSQDGRGLDGEQYV.

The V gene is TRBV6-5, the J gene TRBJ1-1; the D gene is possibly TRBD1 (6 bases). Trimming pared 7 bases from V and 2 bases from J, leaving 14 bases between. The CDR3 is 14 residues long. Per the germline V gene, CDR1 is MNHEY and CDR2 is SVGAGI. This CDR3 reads CASTRGHKNTEAFF. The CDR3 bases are TGTGCCAGCACTAGGGGACACAAAAACACTGAAGCTTTCTTT.

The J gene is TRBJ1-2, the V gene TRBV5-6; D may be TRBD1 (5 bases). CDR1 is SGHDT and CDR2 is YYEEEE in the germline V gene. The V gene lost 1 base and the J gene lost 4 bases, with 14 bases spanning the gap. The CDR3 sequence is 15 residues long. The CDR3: CASSLLGASLYGYTF. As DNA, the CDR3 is TGTGCCAGCAGCTTGTTAGGGGCCAGCCTCTATGGCTACACCTTC.